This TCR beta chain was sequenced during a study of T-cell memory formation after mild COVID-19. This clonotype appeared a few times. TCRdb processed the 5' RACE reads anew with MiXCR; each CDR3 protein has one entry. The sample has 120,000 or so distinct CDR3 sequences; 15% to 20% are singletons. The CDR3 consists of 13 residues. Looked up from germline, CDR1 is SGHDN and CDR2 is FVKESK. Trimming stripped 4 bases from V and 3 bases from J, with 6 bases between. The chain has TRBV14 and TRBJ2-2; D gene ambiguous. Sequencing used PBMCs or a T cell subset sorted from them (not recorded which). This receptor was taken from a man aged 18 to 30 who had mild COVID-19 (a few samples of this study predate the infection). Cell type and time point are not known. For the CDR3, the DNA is TGTGCCAGCAGCCGGGCGGACACCGGGGAGCTGTTTTTT. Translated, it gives CASSRADTGELFF.